Below are 2 T cell receptor beta chains sequenced from a single sample in a study of T cells after yellow fever vaccination. TCRdb reanalysed the 5' RACE reads using MiXCR and keeps one entry per CDR3 protein. The profile shows 150,000 to 200,000 distinct CDR3 sequences, 6.2% of them singletons. This specimen was CD4+ T cells sorted from PBMCs, taken on the day of the first yellow fever vaccination. The receptor source for this set is a man in his late teens or twenties who received the YFV17D yellow fever vaccine.

This clonotype has a handful of counts. The V call is TRBV7-6, the J call TRBJ2-1; TRBD2 matches 16 bases. V shed 4 bases and J 9 bases; nucleotides not matched to a gene: 6. The germline V gene encodes CDR1 SGHVS and CDR2 FNYEAQ. There are 16 residues in the CDR3. CDR3 sequence reads: CASSSRGTSGGGEQFF. CDR3 bases: TGTGCCAGCAGCTCGAGAGGGACTAGCGGGGGGGGTGAGCAGTTCTTC.

Of note for this clonotype: A clone one base away is much larger, so this may be a read error. The rearrangement uses TRBV20-1 and TRBJ2-5; D may be TRBD1 (5 bases). The CDR3 is made up of 13 amino acids. Germline lookup yields CDR1 DFQATT and CDR2 SNEGSKA (reference sequence). The CDR3 is CSAPIQGGETLYF. The DNA for the CDR3 is TGCAGTGCTCCGATTCAGGGCGGAGAGACCCTGTACTTC.